This TCR beta chain originates from a study of blood T cell repertoires in COVID-19. Turning to the study itself: Some COVID-19 samples were acute and others convalescent; all came from the United States, Italy and Spain.

The CDR3 is 14 residues long. Germline CDR1 and CDR2: MNHEY and SVGAGI. V dropped 6 bases and J dropped 4; count of bases not matched to a gene: 7. Sequencing was performed with immunoSEQ multiplex PCR; in TCRdb, only in-frame clones are kept and a portion is missing. Seen here are some 60,000 clones, about 91% observed once, and the top ten hold under 2.5%. The V gene is TRBV6-5, the J gene TRBJ1-1, with 8 bases fitting TRBD1. The material sequenced was peripheral blood. The sequence was obtained from a man in his 60s with acute or convalescent COVID-19. Here the CDR3 reads CASSDRQGITEAFF. The CDR3 DNA sequence: TGTGCCAGCAGCGATCGACAGGGGATCACTGAAGCTTTCTTT.